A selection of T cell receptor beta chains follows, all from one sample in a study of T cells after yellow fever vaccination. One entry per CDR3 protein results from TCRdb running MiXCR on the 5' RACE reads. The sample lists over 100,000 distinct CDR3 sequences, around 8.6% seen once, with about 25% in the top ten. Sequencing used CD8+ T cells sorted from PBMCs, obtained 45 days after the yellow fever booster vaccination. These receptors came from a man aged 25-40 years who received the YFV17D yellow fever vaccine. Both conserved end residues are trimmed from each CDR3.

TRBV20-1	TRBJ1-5	SARDQGQPQH
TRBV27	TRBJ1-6	ASTGGSYNSPLH
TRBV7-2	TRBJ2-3	ASSPLAGFTDTQY
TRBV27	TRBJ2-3	ASNAGGPGDTQY
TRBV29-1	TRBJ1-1	SVERGHGAF
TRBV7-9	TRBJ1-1	ASSLGWAVGTEAF
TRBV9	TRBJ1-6	ASSEGGSPNYNSPLH
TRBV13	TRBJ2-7	ASSTRTSGSYEQY
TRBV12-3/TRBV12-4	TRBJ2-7	ASSSGRASGYEQY
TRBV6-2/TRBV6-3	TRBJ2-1	ASSYSRREGYNEQF
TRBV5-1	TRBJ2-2	ASSWGTSANTGELF
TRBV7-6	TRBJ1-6	ASSTNLAESPLH
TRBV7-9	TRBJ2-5	ASSPADRRETQY
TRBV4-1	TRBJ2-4	ASSQDENIQY
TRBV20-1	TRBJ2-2	SARFPNTGELF
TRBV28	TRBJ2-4	ASSSLPQGTKNIQY
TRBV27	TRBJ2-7	ASSRGGGTGSSYEQY
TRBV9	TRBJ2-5	ASSSWDDLETQY
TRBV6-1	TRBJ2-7	ASRTGGGSYEQY
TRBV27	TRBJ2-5	ASSFSWGVMETQY
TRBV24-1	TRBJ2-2	ATSGGIVTGELF
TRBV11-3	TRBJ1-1	ASSLEGGMNTEAF
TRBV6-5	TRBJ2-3	ASSFAGGGPDTQY
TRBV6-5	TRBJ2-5	ASRDGRAQY
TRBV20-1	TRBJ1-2	SAPDRNYGYT
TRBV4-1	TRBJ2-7	ASSQDRTSGYEQY
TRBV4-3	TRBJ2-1	ASSQMREDHNNEQF
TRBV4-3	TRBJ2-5	ASSWDQY
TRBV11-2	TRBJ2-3	ASSPAGTSTDTQY
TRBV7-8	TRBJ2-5	ASSWGGGQY
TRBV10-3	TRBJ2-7	AISGTDEQY
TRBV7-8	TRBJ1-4	ASSLRRTTATNEKLF
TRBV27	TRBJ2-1	ASRHGTLYNEQF